The 5 T cell receptor beta chains in this list originate from one sample, sequenced in a study of regulatory T cells in long-lasting Graves disease. With iRepertoire HTBI primers and Arm-PCR of CDR3 regions, TCR beta libraries were built. TCRdb fed the multiplex PCR reads into MiXCR, producing one record per CDR3 protein. The repertoire includes about 430,000 distinct CDR3 sequences, approximately 15% of them detected once, and about 8.2% sits in the top ten. The time point: newly diagnosed GD, antithyroid drugs for less than 3 months. Scientists built the TCR library using RNA that was extracted from PBMCs. These sequences were also reported in another study, on T cells in Graves' hyperthyroidism and ophthalmopathy.

The sample here was peripheral blood mononuclear cells (PBMCs), taken at new diagnosis, from a patient treated with antithyroid drugs. The receptors were gathered from a woman in her thirties or forties with Graves disease.

As for this clonotype: A far larger clone is only one base removed, so a read error is likely. This chain uses TRBV2 with TRBJ2-3; no clear D gene. Matching the DNA end better, TRBJ2-5 makes the J call doubtful. The CDR3 runs to 14 residues. Germline CDR1 and CDR2: SNHLY and FYNNEI. This chain's CDR3 is CASRMGSHLESQYF. As DNA, the CDR3 is TGTGCCAGCAGAATGGGGTCCCACCTCGAGTCCCAGTACTTC.

This clonotype appeared a few times. The chain carries TRBV4-1 and TRBJ1-2; D not certain. Trimming left V 1 base short and J 5 bases short, with 14 bases between. This CDR3 has 15 residues. Germline V gene lookup returns CDR1 MGHRA and CDR2 YSYEKL. The CDR3 is CASSQVEALGYGYTF. The CDR3 nucleotides are TGCGCCAGCAGCCAAGTGGAGGCGCTAGGGTATGGCTACACCTTC.

This chain joins TRBV12-3 or TRBV12-4 and TRBJ2-3, with 10 bases matching TRBD2. The CDR3 consists of 16 residues. Trimming removed 5 bases from V and 4 bases from J; junction bases left unmatched: 9. CDR3 residues: CASSPQREGWADTQYF. CDR3 nucleotide sequence: TGTGCCAGCAGTCCTCAGCGGGAGGGGTGGGCAGATACGCAGTATTTT.

This clonotype has ten or more counts. V gene TRBV6-5 combines with J gene TRBJ2-5, with D possibly being TRBD1 (6 bases). CDR3 size: 18 residues. Germline lookup yields CDR1 MNHEY and CDR2 SVGAGI. Trimming pared 4 bases from V and 1 base from J, leaving 22 bases between. The CDR3 protein is CASSSTVNPYRAQETQYF. The DNA for the CDR3 is TGTGCCAGCAGTTCTACTGTAAACCCCTACAGGGCCCAAGAGACCCAGTACTTC.

With regard to this clonotype: The germline gene is not matched at one end of the junction; a read error may be the cause. The V call is TRBV27, the J call TRBJ2-7; 10 nucleotides line up with TRBD2. The CDR3 has 16 amino acids. Germline V gives CDR1 MNHEY, CDR2 SMNVEV (reference sequence). The CDR3 nucleotides read TGTGCCAGCAGTTTATCCTCCGCTAGCGGGAGTTACGGGCAGTACTTC. Amino acids: CASSLSSASGSYGQYF.